A selection of T cell receptor beta chains follows, all from one sample in a study of blood T cell repertoires in COVID-19. The method was immunoSEQ multiplex PCR; TCRdb's version includes in-frame clones alone and lacks a portion of them. This table has about 370,000 clones, around 89% appearing once. The sample was PBMCs or T cells enriched from blood (not recorded which). These receptors were collected from a man between 18 and 35 years old who had recovered from COVID-19. Each CDR3 is given with its conserved first and last residue. A D gene is named only where the DNA matches it firmly. Some rows have no size entry. The others give once, few or many, or a class for an expanded clone.

.	TRBD1	TRBJ1-4	TRBV7-9	CASSHTTGTREKLFF	TGTGCCAGCAGCCACACGACAGGGACGCGTGAAAAACTGTTTTTT
.	TRBD1	TRBJ1-2	TRBV27	CASNPRTGAGYGYTF	TGTGCCAGCAACCCCCGGACAGGGGCGGGGTATGGCTACACCTTC
.	.	TRBJ2-3	TRBV12-3/TRBV12-4	CASSLRWDTSQYF	TGTGCCAGCAGTTTAAGGTGGGACACCTCGCAGTATTTT
.	TRBD2	TRBJ2-1	TRBV12-5	CASGTSGGAHEQFF	TGTGCTAGTGGTACTAGCGGGGGGGCCCATGAGCAGTTCTTC
.	TRBD2	TRBJ2-3	TRBV5-4	CASSLASLAERPTQYF	TGTGCCAGCAGCTTGGCTAGCCTAGCGGAGAGGCCTACGCAGTATTTT
.	.	TRBJ2-2	TRBV6-5	CASSRQINTGELFF	TGTGCCAGCAGCAGGCAGATTAACACCGGGGAGCTGTTTTTT
.	TRBD2	TRBJ2-5	TRBV6-4	CASSPTSGGTPETQYF	TGTGCCAGCAGTCCAACTAGCGGGGGTACCCCAGAGACCCAGTACTTC
.	.	TRBJ1-1	TRBV9	CASSADSNTEAFF	TGTGCCAGCAGCGCAGACAGCAACACTGAAGCTTTCTTT
.	.	TRBJ2-7	TRBV10-3	CAISGRGTYEQYF	TGTGCCATCAGTGGCAGGGGGACTTACGAGCAGTACTTC
few	.	TRBJ1-3	TRBV3-1/TRBV3-2	CASSHQGSGNTIYF	TGTGCCAGCAGCCACCAGGGATCTGGAAACACCATATATTTT
.	.	TRBJ2-2	TRBV7-2	CASSTGGAIGIGELFF	TGTGCCAGCAGCACCGGTGGGGCCATAGGGATCGGGGAGCTGTTTTTT
once	TRBD2	TRBJ2-1	TRBV18	CASSLASGSQSEQFF	TGTGCCAGCTCACTTGCTAGCGGGAGCCAGAGTGAGCAGTTCTTC
.	.	TRBJ2-1	TRBV10-2	CASSGGRGNEQFF	TGCGCCAGCAGTGGGGGCAGGGGAAATGAGCAGTTCTTC
.	.	TRBJ1-5	TRBV4-1	CASSQEDRPNQPQHF	TGCGCCAGCAGCCAGGAGGACAGACCTAATCAGCCCCAGCATTTT
.	TRBD2	TRBJ2-7	TRBV7-2	CASSLGGRAYEQYF	TGTGCCAGCAGCTTAGGCGGGAGGGCCTACGAGCAGTACTTC
.	TRBD1	TRBJ2-1	TRBV6-1	CASSDRGPPYNEQFF	TGTGCCAGCAGTGACAGGGGGCCTCCCTACAATGAGCAGTTCTTC
.	TRBD2	TRBJ2-1	TRBV6-5	CASSYATSGTNEQFF	TGTGCCAGCAGTTACGCGACTAGCGGGACGAATGAGCAGTTCTTC
once	TRBD1	TRBJ1-6	TRBV28	CASSLPGQGLYNSPLHF	TGTGCCAGCAGTTTACCGGGACAGGGGCTCTATAATTCACCCCTCCACTTT
.	TRBD1	TRBJ1-1	TRBV7-3	CASSLGTGGFTEAFF	TGTGCCAGCAGCCTCGGGACAGGGGGCTTCACTGAAGCTTTCTTT
.	TRBD1	TRBJ1-2	TRBV30	CAWTPGQNYGYTF	TGTGCCTGGACTCCGGGACAGAACTATGGCTACACCTTC
.	TRBD1	TRBJ2-7	TRBV3-1/TRBV3-2	CASSHAYRGRYEQYF	TGTGCCAGCAGCCACGCCTACAGGGGGCGCTACGAGCAGTACTTC
.	.	TRBJ1-1	TRBV7-9	CASSPPRGGGAFF	TGTGCCAGCAGCCCTCCCCGGGGAGGTGGAGCTTTCTTT
.	.	TRBJ1-4	TRBV19	CASSIAAAPKLFF	TGTGCCAGTAGTATAGCGGCGGCCCCAAAACTGTTTTTT
.	.	TRBJ2-3	TRBV9	CASSVRGAGADTQYF	TGTGCCAGCAGCGTTCGGGGGGCCGGGGCAGATACGCAGTATTTT
once	.	TRBJ2-1	TRBV7-2	CASSLLSPGDAASNEQFF	TGTGCCAGCAGCTTATTGTCGCCTGGAGACGCGGCATCCAATGAGCAGTTCTTC
.	TRBD1	TRBJ1-2	TRBV18	CASSPPDRGAYGYTF	TGTGCCAGCTCACCACCGGACAGGGGCGCCTATGGCTACACCTTC
.	.	TRBJ1-2	TRBV2	CASTDRNYGYTF	TGTGCCAGCACTGACAGAAACTATGGCTACACCTTC
.	.	TRBJ2-5	TRBV4-2	CASSQGSVGAGETQYF	TGTGCCAGCAGCCAAGGATCGGTAGGGGCCGGAGAGACCCAGTACTTC
.	TRBD2	TRBJ2-7	TRBV29-1	CSALPSGSSYEQYF	TGCAGCGCCCTCCCTAGCGGGAGCTCCTACGAGCAGTACTTC